One sample yielded the 20 T cell receptor beta chains listed below, sequenced in a study of cytotoxic CD8 clonotypes in ibrutinib-treated CLL. TCRdb's table, derived via immunoSEQ multiplex PCR, lists solely in-frame clones and lacks some. This repertoire shows about 270,000 clones, approximately 79% found once; its top ten account for approximately 5.1%. The sequences come from PBMCs, collected at disease progression, from a patient treated with ibrutinib. Source of these receptors: a human donor with chronic lymphocytic leukemia.

The chain is built from TRBV27 and TRBJ1-4, with D tentatively TRBD1 (6 bases). Trimming removed 3 bases from V and 8 bases from J, with 10 bases in between. Per germline, CDR1 MNHEY and CDR2 SMNVEV (reference sequence). The CDR3 length is 13 residues. This chain's CDR3 is CASSLGGGEKLFF. Written as DNA, the CDR3 is TGTGCCAGCAGTTTGGGGGGCGGCGAAAAACTGTTTTTT. Full variable domain (missing parts from reference TRBV27 and TRBJ1-4): EAQVTQNPRYLITVTGKKLTVTCSQNMNHEYMSWYRQDPGLGLRQIYYSMNVEVTDKGDVPEGYKVSRKEKRNFPLILESPSPNQTSLYFCASSLGGGEKLFFGSGTQLSVL.

V gene TRBV5-1 combines with J gene TRBJ2-7, with unresolved D. CDR1 is SGHRS and CDR2 is YFSETQ in the germline V gene. This CDR3 has 13 amino acids. Trimming took off 4 bases at V and 5 bases at J, with 13 bases between the two ends. Written as DNA, the CDR3 is TGCGCCAGCAGCAGCCAGGTTGGGGACGAGCAGTACTTC. It codes for CASSSQVGDEQYF.

V usage is TRBV5-1 and J usage is TRBJ1-1; D not certain. V lost 0 bases to trimming and J lost 2 bases, with 8 bases between them. The CDR3 length is 14 residues. The V gene's germline CDR1 is SGHRS and CDR2 YFSETQ. The CDR3 coding sequence is TGCGCCAGCAGCTTGGTCTTATCAAACACTGAAGCTTTCTTT. Translating gives CASSLVLSNTEAFF.

This clone was seen only once. The chain combines TRBV5-1 with TRBJ2-7, with TRBD1 as a possible D gene (5 bases). Germline V gives CDR1 SGHRS, CDR2 YFSETQ. Trimming left V 4 bases short and J 6 bases short, with 14 bases between. CDR3 length equals 13 residues. The CDR3 region is CASSPSGQTEQYF. Written as DNA, the CDR3 is TGCGCCAGCAGCCCCTCCGGACAAACCGAGCAGTACTTC.

This rearrangement joins TRBV9 to TRBJ1-1; D perhaps matches TRBD1 (5 bases). The CDR3 is made up of 15 amino acids. Germline CDR1 reads SGDLS; CDR2 reads YYNGEE. V was shortened by 4 bases and J by 4 bases, with 17 bases between the two germline ends. CDR3 in DNA: TGTGCCAGCAGCCCGCAGACCCGGACAATCACTGAAGCTTTCTTT. Its protein product is CASSPQTRTITEAFF.

This clone was observed a few times. The chain recombines TRBV29-1 with TRBJ1-6; 10 bases align to TRBD1. J was trimmed by 7 bases and V by 5 bases; bases with no gene match: 5. The CDR3 loop spans 14 amino acids. The germline gives CDR1 SQVTM, CDR2 ANQGSEA. Written as DNA, the CDR3 is TGCAGCGTTCGCATGGGACAGGGGAATTCACCCCTCCACTTT. It translates to CSVRMGQGNSPLHF.

The chain employs TRBV29-1 and TRBJ1-1, with TRBD1 matching over 8 bases. CDR3 length: 17 amino acids. Germline-derived CDR1 and CDR2 are SQVTM and ANQGSEA. V lost 5 bases, J lost 4 bases, and 18 bases stayed unmatched. The CDR3 DNA reads TGCAGCGTTTCCCCCGGGACAGGTATATATGGTAGCACTGAAGCTTTCTTT. Protein sequence: CSVSPGTGIYGSTEAFF.

J is TRBJ2-7 and V is TRBV5-1; D not certain. This CDR3 comprises 15 residues. Germline CDR1 and CDR2: SGHRS and YFSETQ. V gave up 0 bases and J gave up 2 bases, with 12 bases separating them. For the CDR3, the DNA is TGCGCCAGCAGCTTGGCCCCGGGCAGGCCCTACGAGCAGTACTTC. Translating it yields CASSLAPGRPYEQYF. Looking up the rest from reference TRBV5-1 and TRBJ2-7 gives the full variable domain: KAGVTQTPRYLIKTRGQQVTLSCSPISGHRSVSWYQQTPGQGLQFLFEYFSETQRNKGNFPGRFSGRQFSNSRSEMNVSTLELGDSALYLCASSLAPGRPYEQYFGPGTRLTVT.

This chain joins TRBV5-1 and TRBJ1-2, with 7 bases identical to TRBD1. Germline V gene data show CDR1 as SGHRS and CDR2 as YFSETQ. V lost 3 bases, J lost 4 bases, and 6 bases stayed unmatched. CDR3 size: 14 residues. The chain's CDR3 is CASSYRTGSYGYTF. DNA for the CDR3: TGCGCCAGCAGCTACCGGACAGGTAGCTATGGCTACACCTTC.

The chain recombines TRBV6-1 with TRBJ1-2; TRBD1 might be the D (6 bases). Per germline, CDR1 MNHNS and CDR2 SASEGT. CDR3 size: 14 residues. Trimming pared 3 bases from V and 7 bases from J, leaving 15 bases between. In DNA, the CDR3 is TGTGCCAGCAGTGATTCCGGACAGTTCGGTGGCTACACCTTC. The encoded protein is CASSDSGQFGGYTF.

The chain combines TRBV5-1 with TRBJ1-3; maybe TRBD1 (5 bases). CDR3 length: 17 residues. Germline CDR1 SGHRS, CDR2 YFSETQ. The V gene lost 2 bases and the J gene lost 2 bases, with 17 bases spanning the gap. CDR3 nucleotide sequence: TGCGCCAGCAGCTTACATGGCCAGGGCATCCCTGGAAACACCATATATTTT. Its translation: CASSLHGQGIPGNTIYF. Full variable domain (rest looked up from reference TRBV5-1 and TRBJ1-3): KAGVTQTPRYLIKTRGQQVTLSCSPISGHRSVSWYQQTPGQGLQFLFEYFSETQRNKGNFPGRFSGRQFSNSRSEMNVSTLELGDSALYLCASSLHGQGIPGNTIYFGEGSWLTVV.

The V gene is TRBV28, the J gene TRBJ1-5, with TRBD1 matching 8 bases. The V segment lost 4 bases and the J segment 5 bases; nucleotides outside the gene matches: 4. There are 14 residues in the CDR3. Germline V lookup: CDR1 MDHEN, CDR2 SYDVKM. CDR3 in amino acids: CASSSDRGDQPQHF. CDR3 in DNA: TGTGCCAGCAGTTCCGACAGGGGTGATCAGCCCCAGCATTTT.

V gene TRBV6-1 combines with J gene TRBJ1-3; D is unclear. Trimming cost V 0 bases and J 0 bases, with 6 bases left between them. The CDR3 covers 15 residues. In germline, CDR1 is MNHNS, CDR2 SASEGT. The CDR3 sequence is CASSEAGISGNTIYF. The CDR3 DNA follows: TGTGCCAGCAGTGAAGCGGGAATCTCTGGAAACACCATATATTTT.

The rearrangement joins TRBV2 to TRBJ1-1; the match to TRBD1 covers 10 bases. This CDR3 region has 15 residues. Unmatched junction bases numbered 8, after V lost 10 bases and J lost 0 bases. The germline V gene has CDR1 SNHLY and CDR2 FYNNEI. The CDR3 loop reads CATPRQGALNTEAFF. The CDR3 DNA sequence: TGTGCCACCCCCCGACAGGGGGCGTTGAACACTGAAGCTTTCTTT.

The chain uses TRBV10-1 and TRBJ2-7; TRBD1 is a possible D gene (6 bases). The V gene's germline CDR1 is WNHNN and CDR2 SYGVQD (reference sequence). The germline V and J ends were trimmed by 2 bases and 2 bases, with 10 bases remaining between them. There are 14 residues in the CDR3. For the CDR3, the DNA is TGCGCCAGCAGTGAGGGCGCAGGGGCCTACGAGCAGTACTTC. Amino acid sequence: CASSEGAGAYEQYF.

This chain joins TRBV9 and TRBJ2-7; the D is unclear. The CDR3 length is 14 residues. Germline CDR1 and CDR2: SGDLS and YYNGEE. Trimming pared 0 bases from V and 2 bases from J, leaving 9 bases between. This CDR3 is CASSVGASPYEQYF. In nucleotides, the CDR3 is TGTGCCAGCAGCGTAGGGGCCAGTCCCTACGAGCAGTACTTC.

This clone was recorded once. The chain links TRBV5-1 to TRBJ1-4; 8 bases map to TRBD1. After removal of 4 bases from V and 5 bases from J, the junction contained 7 bases not matched to a gene. The CDR3 is 15 amino acids. Germline values: CDR1 SGHRS, CDR2 YFSETQ. Written as DNA, the CDR3 is TGCGCCAGCAGCGAGGGACAGGTTTGGAATGAAAAACTGTTTTTT. This gives the protein CASSEGQVWNEKLFF.

The rearrangement joins TRBV28 to TRBJ2-6, with 7 bases lining up with TRBD1. Looked up from germline, CDR1 is MDHEN and CDR2 is SYDVKM. V lost 5 bases and J lost 3; bases outside the gene matches: 4. This CDR3 region has 15 residues. The DNA of the CDR3 is TGTGCCAGCAGTCAACAGGGGAGTGGGGCCAACGTCCTGACTTTC. Protein: CASSQQGSGANVLTF.

The DNA of the CDR3 is TGTGCCAGCCAACGACGCAGGGGTTTAACTAGCCCTAGTAGCTCCTACGAGCAGTACTTC. Translated, it gives CASQRRRGLTSPSSSYEQYF. The chain recombines TRBV27 with TRBJ2-7; possibly TRBD1 or TRBD2 for D (6 bases each). This CDR3 has 20 amino acids. Trimming shortened V by 8 bases and J by 0 bases, and 32 bases separated the two germline ends. CDR1 and CDR2 (germline): MNHEY, SMNVEV (reference sequence).

A single count supports this clone. V is TRBV14 and J is TRBJ1-2, with 7 positions matching TRBD1. Germline V gene data show CDR1 as SGHDN and CDR2 as FVKESK. Trimming removed 5 bases from V and 4 bases from J; junction bases left unmatched: 4. CDR3 length: 13 amino acids. CDR3 residues: CASSWDSTYGYTF. Written as DNA, the CDR3 is TGTGCCAGCAGCTGGGACAGTACCTATGGCTACACCTTC.